The present T cell receptor (beta chain) was sequenced within a study of T cell responses to AZD1222 COVID-19 vaccine. Study results and limitations: Repertoires were obtained only post-peak T cell response.

The table came from immunoSEQ multiplex PCR; TCRdb's copy has only in-frame clones and leaves some out. The table for this sample gives over 140,000 clones. Of note for this clone: Its antigen is not identified.

The CDR3 covers 17 residues. Looked up from germline, CDR1 is LGHNA and CDR2 is YNFKEQ. Unmatched junction bases numbered 9, after V lost 3 bases and J lost 0 bases. The chain links TRBV4-2 to TRBJ1-1, with TRBD1 matching over 8 bases. The receptor comes from an adult in good health. The sequencing sample was made of peripheral blood. In nucleotides, the CDR3 is TGTGCCAGCAGCCACGTTTTGACAGGGGAAATGAACACTGAAGCTTTCTTT. Translating gives CASSHVLTGEMNTEAFF.